This entry is about one TCR beta chain. This CDR3 comprises 14 residues. Trimming left V 1 base short and J 1 base short, with 8 bases between. Germline V lookup: CDR1 GTSNPN, CDR2 SVGIG (reference sequence). The data are from a study of T cell changes during pregnancy in multiple sclerosis. Here immunoSEQ multiplex PCR was the method, and the copy in TCRdb shows in-frame clones only, minus some. This sample has about 80,000 clones, with about 90% found just once. Sequencing was performed on peripheral blood, taken before pregnancy. The V call is TRBV30, the J call TRBJ2-4, with TRBD2 as a possible D gene (7 bases). This sequence was found in a female donor with multiple sclerosis, enrolled in a pregnancy study. Written as DNA, the CDR3 is TGTGCCTGGAGTGAGGGGGGGGCCAAAAACATTCAGTACTTC. It translates to CAWSEGGAKNIQYF.